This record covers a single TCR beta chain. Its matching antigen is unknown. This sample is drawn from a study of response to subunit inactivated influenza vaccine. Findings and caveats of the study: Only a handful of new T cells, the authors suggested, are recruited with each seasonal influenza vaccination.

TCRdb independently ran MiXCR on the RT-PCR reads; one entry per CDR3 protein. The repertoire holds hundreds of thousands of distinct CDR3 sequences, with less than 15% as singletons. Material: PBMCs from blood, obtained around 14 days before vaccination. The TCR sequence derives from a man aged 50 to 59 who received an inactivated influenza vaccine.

This chain's CDR3 is CSATTGTSGGARVFF. The CDR3 coding sequence is TGCAGTGCAACAACCGGGACTAGCGGGGGGGCCAGGGTGTTCTTC. The chain uses TRBV20-1 and TRBJ2-1; 16 bases agree with TRBD2. Germline CDR1 DFQATT, CDR2 SNEGSKA (reference sequence). V was clipped by 6 bases and J by 15 bases; unmatched bases: 14. This CDR3 has 15 residues.